Below, one T cell receptor (beta chain) is given with its context. The data belong to a study of blood T cell repertoires in COVID-19. Per the authors' pipeline: Amplifying reference gene primers gave estimates of nucleated cell counts. Profiled with immunoSEQ multiplex PCR; TCRdb holds only in-frame clones, not every one. V and J calls and clone size are given by that table; D and trimming were obtained from the DNA. The table shows more than 200,000 clones, with 86% occurring only once. Two negative PCRs, clearance, or symptom resolution had been documented for recovered Cohort 3 donors. The clonotype was recovered from a man aged 35-49 years who had recovered from COVID-19. The sample comprised PBMCs or T cells enriched from blood (not recorded which).

CDR3: CASSPRGSPFF. The CDR3, as DNA: TGTGCCAGCAGCCCGCGGGGTAGTCCGTTCTTC. This chain uses TRBV12-3 or TRBV12-4 with TRBJ2-1, with D possibly TRBD2 on 6 matching bases. CDR3 length equals 11 residues. V lost 6 bases, J lost 15 bases, and 15 bases lay in between.